This is a list of T cell receptor beta chains from one sample in a study of cytomegalovirus exposure and HLA in healthy donors. The table came from immunoSEQ multiplex PCR; TCRdb's copy has only in-frame clones and leaves some out. The sample lists approximately 150,000 clones, less than 85% occurring once. The source material was PBMCs. All receptors come from a man in his forties in good health and CMV-seronegative. Each CDR3 is given without its conserved first and last residue.

v_gene: TRBV13
CDR3aa: ASSLGLRGGTDTQY

v_gene: TRBV4-3
CDR3aa: ASRRQGAGNTEAF

v_gene: TRBV29-1
CDR3aa: SVDLSYGYT

v_gene: TRBV12-5
CDR3aa: ASGFGNSEVGAF

v_gene: TRBV5-6
CDR3aa: ASSYTTGNTEAF

v_gene: TRBV5-4
CDR3aa: ASSRWTEKNTEAF

v_gene: TRBV30
CDR3aa: AWSSGSNEKLF

v_gene: TRBV11-2
CDR3aa: ASSTGLAGGVYEQY

v_gene: TRBV27
CDR3aa: ASSDEGTGGWPGANVLT

v_gene: TRBV2
CDR3aa: ASSDRGYQPQH

v_gene: TRBV30
CDR3aa: AWSGGTSGVQY

v_gene: TRBV15
CDR3aa: ATSQRLEGNQPQH

v_gene: TRBV19
CDR3aa: ASSRLAWTGGSDTQY

v_gene: TRBV27
CDR3aa: ASSGRPAGNNEQF

v_gene: TRBV11-2
CDR3aa: ASRGGAVGYT

v_gene: TRBV29-1
CDR3aa: SVELFRTSDT

v_gene: TRBV7-9
CDR3aa: ASSLAEVYRGPGTGELF

v_gene: TRBV27
CDR3aa: ASKFLAWSTDEQF

v_gene: TRBV4-1
CDR3aa: ASSPWEMSTDTQY

v_gene: TRBV13
CDR3aa: ASSQPIPGLAGVRLAKNSQY

v_gene: TRBV5-1
CDR3aa: ASSSQGYQGQY

v_gene: TRBV5-6
CDR3aa: ASSLGPGDGYEQY

v_gene: TRBV5-1
CDR3aa: ASSLKTSKADTQY

v_gene: TRBV7-2
CDR3aa: ASSSLSGLAGGYLETQY

v_gene: TRBV6-5
CDR3aa: ASSPRSSGANVLT

v_gene: TRBV6-6
CDR3aa: ASSYSTSESYEQY

v_gene: TRBV2
CDR3aa: ASSVGSGAGDTQY

v_gene: TRBV28
CDR3aa: ASSINTGAYEQY

v_gene: TRBV18
CDR3aa: ASSPRDRDYQETQY

v_gene: TRBV4-2
CDR3aa: ASSQVLAGGFTDTQY

v_gene: TRBV28
CDR3aa: ASSLLGQIWN

v_gene: TRBV27
CDR3aa: ASSLPTGKKTTLAKNIQY

v_gene: TRBV19
CDR3aa: ASSPTDSSYEQY

v_gene: TRBV19
CDR3aa: ASSIVGGKTGELF

v_gene: TRBV11-3
CDR3aa: ASSLGSQMAYEQY

v_gene: TRBV28
CDR3aa: ASGLSGNTGELF

v_gene: TRBV11-2
CDR3aa: ASSQDEGAAGELF

v_gene: TRBV10-3
CDR3aa: AIRLAVANTGELF

v_gene: TRBV27
CDR3aa: ASNSIAGEGTDTQY

v_gene: TRBV6-1
CDR3aa: ASRRGVNTEAF